Each of the 27 T cell receptor beta chains below was sequenced from the same sample in a study of blood T cell repertoires in COVID-19. Some clones are missing from TCRdb's copy, which holds only in-frame ones; the method was immunoSEQ multiplex PCR. In the table there are 250,000 to 350,000 clones, approximately 88% of which are singletons. Sequenced input: peripheral blood. Every receptor here comes from a human donor with COVID-19, enrolled during active disease. The donor label of this sample is uncertain.

The CDR3 DNA follows: TGTGCCAGCAGTGAACGTCCAGGGAACACTGAAGCTTTCTTT. This gives the protein CASSERPGNTEAFF. This chain links TRBV6-4 with TRBJ1-1, with D hard to call. V dropped 3 bases and J dropped 1 base, with 9 bases sitting between them. The CDR3 runs to 14 residues. Per germline, CDR1 MRHNA and CDR2 SNTAGT.

This chain joins TRBV30 and TRBJ2-7; the match to TRBD1 covers 9 bases. Germline trimming cut 1 base from V and 3 bases from J; bases unmatched to any gene: 1. The CDR3 has 13 residues. In germline, CDR1 is GTSNPN, CDR2 SVGIG (reference sequence). CDR3 protein: CAWSGQGVYEQYF. The CDR3 DNA sequence: TGTGCCTGGAGTGGACAGGGGGTCTACGAGCAGTACTTC.

This clone appeared a few times. This chain connects TRBV19 to TRBJ1-6; 7 nucleotides align to TRBD1. Trimming at V came to 3 bases and at J to 3 bases, leaving 14 bases not matched to a gene. From germline, CDR1 is LNHDA and CDR2 SQIVND (reference sequence). The CDR3 spans 19 residues. In DNA form, the CDR3 reads TGTGCCAGTAGTATCGGGGGACAGCCCGAGTACTACTATAATTCACCCCTCCACTTT. Translated, it gives CASSIGGQPEYYYNSPLHF.

This chain joins TRBV2 and TRBJ2-1; 11 bases are a match to TRBD2. This CDR3 has 15 amino acids. J gave up 5 bases and V 7 bases, and 7 bases lay outside the gene matches. Germline CDR1 is SNHLY and CDR2 is FYNNEI. CDR3 DNA sequence: TGTGCCAGCAATACGGGACTAGCGGACAACAATGAGCAGTTCTTC. Residues: CASNTGLADNNEQFF. Full variable domain (remainder filled in from reference TRBV2 and TRBJ2-1): EPEVTQTPSHQVTQMGQEVILRCVPISNHLYFYWYRQILGQKVEFLVSFYNNEISEKSEIFDDQFSVERPDGSNFTLKIRSTKLEDSAMYFCASNTGLADNNEQFFGPGTRLTVL.

This clone has just a few counts. V usage is TRBV7-2 and J usage is TRBJ2-7, with TRBD2 matching over 14 bases. V shed 4 bases, J shed 7 bases, and the junction held 9 bases outside the gene matches. The germline V gene encodes CDR1 SGHTA and CDR2 FQGNSA. The CDR3 has 16 residues. CDR3 sequence reads: CASSSGLAGALGEQYF. The DNA for the CDR3 is TGTGCCAGCAGCTCGGGACTAGCGGGAGCCTTGGGGGAGCAGTACTTC.

This chain links TRBV2 with TRBJ2-3; TRBD2 matches at 13 bases. CDR3 size: 19 residues. Germline V gene lookup returns CDR1 SNHLY and CDR2 FYNNEI. V was clipped by 7 bases and J by 3 bases; unmatched bases: 16. The CDR3 region has the DNA TGTGCCAGCACCCACCACCGGACTAGCGGGAGAGTGTGGACAGATACGCAGTATTTT. Amino acids: CASTHHRTSGRVWTDTQYF.

V and J are TRBV7-3 and TRBJ2-7; no firm D call. CDR1 SGHTA and CDR2 FQGTGA come from the germline V gene. The CDR3 loop spans 12 amino acids. Deletions cut 1 base from V and 7 bases from J, with 8 bases between. CDR3 DNA sequence: TGTGCCAGCAGCTTAAGCTCCGGGGAGCAGTACTTC. This translates into CASSLSSGEQYF. The whole variable domain, remainder taken from reference TRBV7-3 and TRBJ2-7, is GAGVSQTPSNKVTEKGKYVELRCDPISGHTALYWYRQSLGQGPEFLIYFQGTGAADDSGLPNDRFFAVRPEGSVSTLKIQRTERGDSAVYLCASSLSSGEQYFGPGTRLTVT.

The chain combines TRBV27 with TRBJ2-2, with 7 nucleotides matching TRBD1. This CDR3 has 14 residues. Germline values: CDR1 MNHEY, CDR2 SMNVEV (reference sequence). V dropped 6 bases and J dropped 6; count of bases not matched to a gene: 7. The CDR3 loop is CASREGTAPGELFF. CDR3 DNA: TGTGCCAGCAGGGAAGGGACAGCCCCCGGGGAGCTGTTTTTT.

This clone has a handful of counts. The chain employs TRBV7-2 and TRBJ1-2, with a tentative D call TRBD1 (6 bases). The CDR3 is made up of 14 amino acids. V lost 1 base and J lost 7, with 13 bases in between. The germline gives CDR1 SGHTA, CDR2 FQGNSA. The CDR3 spells CASSLGLTGTGYTF. Written as DNA, the CDR3 is TGTGCCAGCAGCTTAGGGCTTACAGGGACTGGCTACACCTTC.

The chain joins TRBV19 to TRBJ1-4, with D hard to call. V shed 5 bases and J shed 5 bases, with 15 bases lying between them. There are 15 residues in the CDR3. Per germline, CDR1 LNHDA and CDR2 SQIVND (reference sequence). The CDR3 region is CASSSGGQRNEKLFF. DNA of the CDR3: TGTGCCAGTAGTTCCGGAGGGCAGAGAAATGAAAAACTGTTTTTT.

The chain joins TRBV4-2 to TRBJ1-1; no clear D. Trimming shortened V by 2 bases and J by 0 bases, and 7 bases separated the two germline ends. The CDR3 has 14 residues. CDR1 is LGHNA, CDR2 YNFKEQ, per germline. This CDR3 reads CASSQSLLNTEAFF. As DNA, the CDR3 is TGTGCCAGCAGCCAATCCCTCCTGAACACTGAAGCTTTCTTT.

This CDR3 reads CASNQPARVTNEKLFF. The CDR3, as DNA: TGTGCCAGCAACCAACCAGCCAGGGTAACTAATGAAAAACTGTTTTTT. V and J are TRBV19 and TRBJ1-4, with D possibly matching TRBD1 (5 bases). Trimming removed 9 bases at V and 1 base at J, with 18 bases between. This CDR3 spans 16 amino acids. The germline V gene has CDR1 LNHDA and CDR2 SQIVND (reference sequence).

The chain uses TRBV10-3 and TRBJ2-5; TRBD2 matches at 12 bases. The V and J ends lost 3 bases and 3 bases, in that order; junction bases with no gene match: 5. Germline CDR1 ENHRY, CDR2 SYGVKD. This CDR3 comprises 16 residues. In nucleotides, the CDR3 is TGTGCCATCAGTGACCGACTAGCGGGAGAAAAAGAGACCCAGTACTTC. Translated, it gives CAISDRLAGEKETQYF.

CDR3 sequence reads: CASSKDRANTEAFF. CDR3 bases: TGTGCCAGCAGCAAAGACAGGGCGAACACTGAAGCTTTCTTT. The chain recombines TRBV7-2 with TRBJ1-1; 7 bases fit TRBD1. V lost 5 bases and J lost 1; bases outside the gene matches: 4. Germline loops: CDR1 SGHTA, CDR2 FQGNSA. This CDR3 has 14 amino acids. Combining the CDR3 with reference TRBV7-2 and TRBJ1-1 gives the whole variable domain GAGVSQSPSNKVTEKGKDVELRCDPISGHTALYWYRQSLGQGLEFLIYFQGNSAPDKSGLPSDRFSAERTGGSVSTLTIQRTQQEDSAVYLCASSKDRANTEAFFGQGTRLTVV.

V gene TRBV4-1 combines with J gene TRBJ2-7; the match to TRBD2 covers 8 bases. CDR1 is MGHRA, CDR2 YSYEKL, per germline. Trimming cost V 1 base and J 0 bases; bases outside gene matches: 8. The CDR3 extends over 17 amino acids. This CDR3 reads CASSQGGLAGPSYEQYF. The DNA for the CDR3 is TGCGCCAGCAGCCAAGGAGGTCTAGCGGGTCCCTCCTACGAGCAGTACTTC.

Here the CDR3 DNA reads TGTGCCAGCAGTTCCCAGGGTGGGGATACGCAGTATTTT. This sequence encodes CASSSQGGDTQYF. The rearrangement uses TRBV28 and TRBJ2-3; TRBD1 might be the D (5 bases). The CDR3 has 13 amino acids. V lost 4 bases and J lost 6, with 11 bases in between. Germline lookup yields CDR1 MDHEN and CDR2 SYDVKM.

The chain joins TRBV19 to TRBJ1-5; 9 nucleotides agree with TRBD1. The germline V gene encodes CDR1 LNHDA and CDR2 SQIVND (reference sequence). The CDR3 has 15 amino acids. V gave up 4 bases and J gave up 5 bases; unmatched junction bases: 6. CDR3 loop: CASSSRTGVYQPQHF. CDR3 in DNA: TGTGCCAGTAGTAGCCGGACAGGGGTGTATCAGCCCCAGCATTTT. Complete variable domain (other parts from reference TRBV19 and TRBJ1-5): DGGITQSPKYLFRKEGQNVTLSCEQNLNHDAMYWYRQDPGQGLRLIYYSQIVNDFQKGDIAEGYSVSREKKESFPLTVTSAQKNPTAFYLCASSSRTGVYQPQHFGDGTRLSIL.

The chain is built from TRBV7-2 and TRBJ2-2; D unclear. Germline CDR1 SGHTA, CDR2 FQGNSA. V shed 1 base and J shed 1 base, with 13 bases lying between them. This CDR3 has 17 residues. CDR3 sequence reads: CASSLVSGLQNTGELFF. In DNA, the CDR3 is TGTGCCAGCAGCTTAGTTTCAGGCCTGCAGAACACCGGGGAGCTGTTTTTT. Drawing the rest from reference TRBV7-2 and TRBJ2-2, the complete variable domain is GAGVSQSPSNKVTEKGKDVELRCDPISGHTALYWYRQSLGQGLEFLIYFQGNSAPDKSGLPSDRFSAERTGGSVSTLTIQRTQQEDSAVYLCASSLVSGLQNTGELFFGEGSRLTVL.

DNA for the CDR3: TGTGCCAGCAGCCTAGTGGGGACAGCAGGAAACACCATATATTTT. Its translation is CASSLVGTAGNTIYF. The rearrangement uses TRBV27 and TRBJ1-3; 7 nucleotides agree with TRBD1. Per the germline V gene, CDR1 is MNHEY and CDR2 is SMNVEV (reference sequence). Losses at the gene ends were 6 bases for V and 4 bases for J; bases not matched to a gene: 9. This CDR3 has 15 residues.

V is TRBV7-2 and J is TRBJ2-1; 7 bases map to TRBD2. V trimming: 2 bases; J trimming: 7 bases; junction bases outside the gene matches: 14. The germline gives CDR1 SGHTA, CDR2 FQGNSA. The CDR3 loop spans 17 amino acids. CDR3 protein: CASSLNSGQGGWNEQFF. As DNA, the CDR3 is TGTGCCAGCAGCTTAAACAGTGGTCAGGGAGGGTGGAATGAGCAGTTCTTC.

The chain employs TRBV10-3 and TRBJ2-7, with a weak D call TRBD2 (6 bases). V was clipped by 5 bases and J by 0 bases, with 17 bases between them. Germline V gene data show CDR1 as ENHRY and CDR2 as SYGVKD. CDR3 length: 16 residues. As DNA, the CDR3 is TGTGCCATCAGTAGCTTGTCAGCGGGCCTCTCCTACGAGCAGTACTTC. This translates into CAISSLSAGLSYEQYF.

Only one count was recorded for this clone. The chain couples TRBV10-3 to TRBJ2-2, with TRBD2 matching over 9 bases. The trim removed 0 bases at V and 6 bases at J, leaving 11 bases unmatched. There are 18 residues in the CDR3. Germline CDR1 is ENHRY and CDR2 is SYGVKD. CDR3 in amino acids: CAISESYGGRATSGELFF. Here the CDR3 DNA reads TGTGCCATCAGTGAGTCCTACGGCGGGAGGGCCACCTCCGGGGAGCTGTTTTTT.

This clone was recorded only once. The chain joins TRBV2 to TRBJ2-7; 8 positions agree with TRBD2. The CDR3 loop spans 14 amino acids. Looked up from germline, CDR1 is SNHLY and CDR2 is FYNNEI. The trim removed 6 bases at V and 3 bases at J, leaving 7 bases unmatched. CDR3 region: CASSWAGGGYEQYF. The CDR3, as DNA: TGTGCCAGCAGCTGGGCGGGGGGCGGCTACGAGCAGTACTTC.

This clone was seen once. This chain uses TRBV7-9 with TRBJ1-2; TRBD1 is a possible D gene (6 bases). V was trimmed by 7 bases and J by 5 bases, leaving 14 bases between them. The CDR3 runs to 13 residues. Germline V gene data show CDR1 as SEHNR and CDR2 as FQNEAQ (reference sequence). CDR3 in amino acids: CASNQGRGYGYTF. The CDR3 bases are TGTGCCAGCAACCAGGGCAGGGGTTATGGCTACACCTTC.

This sequence joins TRBV19 and TRBJ1-3; D is uncertain. Germline assignment: CDR1 LNHDA and CDR2 SQIVND (reference sequence). Trimming left V 3 bases short and J 0 bases short, with 12 bases between. CDR3 length equals 16 residues. Here the CDR3 reads CASSILGGISGNTIYF. CDR3 DNA sequence: TGTGCCAGTAGTATTTTAGGAGGGATCTCTGGAAACACCATATATTTT.

This chain joins TRBV19 and TRBJ2-7; possible D gene TRBD2, 6 bases. Trimming left V 11 bases short and J 0 bases short, with 11 bases between. In germline, CDR1 is LNHDA, CDR2 SQIVND (reference sequence). The CDR3 covers 12 residues. CDR3: CAPGGSSYEQYF. The CDR3 DNA reads TGTGCCCCTGGGGGGAGCTCCTACGAGCAGTACTTC.

The sample holds one count of this clone. The chain is built from TRBV28 and TRBJ1-4; 7 bases are shared with TRBD1. Germline CDR1 is MDHEN and CDR2 is SYDVKM. The CDR3 totals 13 residues. The V gene end was trimmed by 8 bases and the J gene end by 0 bases; junction bases not matched to a gene: 0. The CDR3 region is CASGQATNEKLFF. The CDR3 DNA is TGTGCCAGCGGACAGGCAACTAATGAAAAACTGTTTTTT.